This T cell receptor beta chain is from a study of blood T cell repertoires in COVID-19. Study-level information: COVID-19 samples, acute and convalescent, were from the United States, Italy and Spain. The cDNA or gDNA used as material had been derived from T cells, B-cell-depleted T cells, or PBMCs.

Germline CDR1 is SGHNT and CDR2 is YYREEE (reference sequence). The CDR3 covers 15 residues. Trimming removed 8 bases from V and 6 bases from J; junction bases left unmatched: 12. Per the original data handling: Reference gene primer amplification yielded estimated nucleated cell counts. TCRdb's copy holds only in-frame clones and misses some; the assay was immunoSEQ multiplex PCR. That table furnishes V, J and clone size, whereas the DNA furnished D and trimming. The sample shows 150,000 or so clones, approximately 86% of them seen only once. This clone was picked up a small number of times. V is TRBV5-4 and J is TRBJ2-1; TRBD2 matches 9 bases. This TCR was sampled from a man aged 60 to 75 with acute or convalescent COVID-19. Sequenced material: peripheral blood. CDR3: CASLPGTSSLNEQFF. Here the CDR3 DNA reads TGTGCCAGTTTACCCGGGACTAGCTCACTCAATGAGCAGTTCTTC.